This T cell receptor (beta chain) was sequenced for a study of blood T cell repertoires in COVID-19. In the original workflow: Amplifying reference gene primers gave estimates of nucleated cell counts. Sequenced by immunoSEQ multiplex PCR; TCRdb stores in-frame clones only, minus some. The V and J calls and clone size were taken over from that table, and D and trimming were inferred from the DNA. The sample has 200,000 to 300,000 clones, approximately 90% seen once; the top ten hold approximately 2.5%. The study recruited people aged about 18 to 95 years across approximately 25 US areas. The TCR sequence derives from a woman aged 40 to 50 with acute COVID-19. The sequencing input was PBMCs or T cells enriched from blood (not recorded which).

The CDR3 bases are TGTGCCAGTAGTATAATAGTATTGTGGGAGCAGTACGTC. Translation gives CASSIIVLWEQYV. The chain joins TRBV19 to TRBJ2-7; no reliable D call. The germline CDR1 and CDR2 sequences are LNHDA and SQIVND (reference sequence). The ends were cut back, 2 bases at V and 7 bases at J, with 12 bases in the middle. CDR3 length equals 13 residues.